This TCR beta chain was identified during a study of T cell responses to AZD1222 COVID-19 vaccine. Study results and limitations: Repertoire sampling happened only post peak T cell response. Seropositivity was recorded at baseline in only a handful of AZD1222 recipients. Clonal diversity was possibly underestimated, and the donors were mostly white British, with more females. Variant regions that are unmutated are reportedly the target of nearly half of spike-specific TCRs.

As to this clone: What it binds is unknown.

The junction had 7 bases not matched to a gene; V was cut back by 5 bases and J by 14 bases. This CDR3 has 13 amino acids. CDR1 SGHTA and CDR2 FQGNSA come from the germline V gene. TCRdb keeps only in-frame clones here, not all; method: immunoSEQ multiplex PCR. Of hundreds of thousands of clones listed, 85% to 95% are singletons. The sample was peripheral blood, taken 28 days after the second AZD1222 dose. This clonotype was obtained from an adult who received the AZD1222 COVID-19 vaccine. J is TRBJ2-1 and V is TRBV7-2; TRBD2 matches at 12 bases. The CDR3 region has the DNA TGTGCCAGCAGCCGCGGACTAGCGGGACCAAAGTTCTTC. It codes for CASSRGLAGPKFF. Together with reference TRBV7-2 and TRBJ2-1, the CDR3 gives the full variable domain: GAGVSQSPSNKVTEKGKDVELRCDPISGHTALYWYRQSLGQGLEFLIYFQGNSAPDKSGLPSDRFSAERTGGSVSTLTIQRTQQEDSAVYLCASSRGLAGPKFFGPGTRLTVL.